This TCR beta chain was recovered during a study of tumor and adjacent non-tumor tissue in lung cancer. Study results and caveats: TCR diversity was significantly greater in tumor than normal lung tissue.

For this clonotype: Antigen unknown.

The template was RNA from unsorted bulk tissue. The normal lung tissue was taken more than 3 cm from the tumor edge. Three rounds of nested PCR, following a modified ARM-PCR protocol, produced the TCRbeta library. From the multiplex PCR reads, TCRdb called clonotypes with MiXCR, one entry per CDR3 protein. The top ten clones hold around 40% of a sample with 70,000 to 95,000 distinct CDR3 sequences, approximately 82% of them seen once. The CDR3 extends over 18 amino acids. CDR1 is MGHDK, CDR2 SYGVNS, per germline. V lost 2 bases, J lost 6 bases, and 22 bases lay in between. The chain recombines TRBV25-1 with TRBJ1-4; the D is unclear. The source is a man aged 65-85 years with non-small cell lung cancer. Input material: distant non-tumor lung tissue. Written as DNA, the CDR3 is TGTGCCAGCAGTGAACGGCTAGAGGGCTCAATCTCGGATGAAAAACTGTTTTTT. It codes for CASSERLEGSISDEKLFF.